This T cell receptor beta chain was recorded in a study of Ad26.COV2.S vaccination and SARS-CoV-2 variants. Looking at the study overall: By the intramuscular route, Ad26.COV2.S was given once, or twice 56 days apart.

Produced via immunoSEQ multiplex PCR; TCRdb's table is partial and in-frame only. The table lists around 370,000 clones, 70% to 90% of them singletons. Study-wide points: Recipients of either vaccine or placebo displayed similar breadth of non-spike TCRs.

CDR3 size: 15 residues. Germline values: CDR1 SEHNR, CDR2 FQNEAQ (reference sequence). The V gene end was trimmed by 1 base and the J gene end by 7 bases; junction bases not matched to a gene: 6. Described treatment: roughly 18 received Ad26.COV2.S at low or high dose, single or two shots; several received placebo; per-sample allocation not given. Samples came from day 63 after the first vaccine or placebo injection. On this clone itself: No antigen is known for it.

The source of this sequence is a person between 18 and 65 years old who received the Ad26.COV2.S COVID-19 vaccine or a placebo. The material was peripheral blood, obtained in a trial of Ad26.COV2.S vaccine versus placebo. V gene TRBV7-9 combines with J gene TRBJ2-2; 7 nucleotides align to TRBD2. CDR3 DNA: TGTGCCAGCAGCTTAGAATGGACTAGAAACGGGGAGCTGTTTTTT. Translating gives CASSLEWTRNGELFF.